This entry features one T cell receptor beta chain sequence. Its antigen is undetermined. CD4 enrichment then naive enrichment separated naive from memory CD4+ cells. This sample is drawn from a study of CD4 T cells in relation to SARS-CoV-2 and coronaviruses. Looking at the study overall: The restricting HLA molecule for shared crossreactive spike epitopes was mapped.

V was clipped by 2 bases and J by 7 bases; unmatched bases: 13. The CDR3 contains 16 residues. Germline V gene lookup returns CDR1 LGHDT and CDR2 YNNKEL (reference sequence). Naive and memory CD4+ T cell DNA was deep-sequenced without culture. Repertoires were generated with immunoSEQ multiplex PCR, while TCRdb's copy carries only in-frame clones and drops some. This sample has 35,000 to 40,000 clones; approximately 85% occur once, and the top ten carry about 3.3%. Regarding the study as a whole: Monoreactive clones expanded significantly more to SARS-CoV-2 than crossreactive clones did.

Specimen: memory CD4+ T cells from PBMCs. The chain couples TRBV3-1 (or the pseudogene TRBV3-2) to TRBJ2-5; TRBD2 matches at 7 bases. The receptor was isolated from an adult with COVID-19. The CDR3 loop reads CASSQPGLSPFGTQYF. The CDR3 DNA sequence: TGTGCCAGCAGCCAACCGGGACTATCACCGTTCGGGACCCAGTACTTC.